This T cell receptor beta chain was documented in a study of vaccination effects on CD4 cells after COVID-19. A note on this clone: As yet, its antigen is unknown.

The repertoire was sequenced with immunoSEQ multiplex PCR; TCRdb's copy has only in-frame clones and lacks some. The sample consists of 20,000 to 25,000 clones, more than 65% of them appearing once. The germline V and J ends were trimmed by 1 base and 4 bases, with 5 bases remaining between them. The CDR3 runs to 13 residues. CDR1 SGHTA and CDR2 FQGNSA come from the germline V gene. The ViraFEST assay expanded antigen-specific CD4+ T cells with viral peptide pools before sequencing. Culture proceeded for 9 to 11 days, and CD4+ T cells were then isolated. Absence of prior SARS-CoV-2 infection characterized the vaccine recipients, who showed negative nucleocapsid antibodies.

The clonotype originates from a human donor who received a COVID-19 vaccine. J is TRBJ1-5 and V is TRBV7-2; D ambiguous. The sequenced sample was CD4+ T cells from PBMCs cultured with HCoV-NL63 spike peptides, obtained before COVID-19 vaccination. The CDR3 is CASSLGVNQPQHF. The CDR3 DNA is TGTGCCAGCAGCTTAGGAGTGAATCAGCCCCAGCATTTT. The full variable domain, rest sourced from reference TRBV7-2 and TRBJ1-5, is GAGVSQSPSNKVTEKGKDVELRCDPISGHTALYWYRQSLGQGLEFLIYFQGNSAPDKSGLPSDRFSAERTGGSVSTLTIQRTQQEDSAVYLCASSLGVNQPQHFGDGTRLSIL.